Following are 15 T cell receptor beta chains from one sample sequenced in a study of blood T cell repertoires in COVID-19. The repertoire was sequenced with immunoSEQ multiplex PCR; TCRdb's copy has only in-frame clones and lacks some. The sample gives about 49,000 clones, more than 85% of which show up once; over 0.95% is in the top ten. Input material: peripheral blood. The source is a man in his 60s with COVID-19, enrolled during active disease.

J is TRBJ1-4 and V is TRBV21-1. TRBV21-1 is a pseudogene locus. There are 16 residues in the CDR3. The CDR3, as DNA: TGTGCCAGCAGCGCTCCCCTGGGAGGTAGGGGTGAAAAACTGTTTTTT. This sequence encodes CASSAPLGGRGEKLFF.

In DNA form, the CDR3 reads TGTGCCAGCAGCTTAGCTGCGGGGAGCTCCTACAATGAGCAGTTCTTC. Protein product: CASSLAAGSSYNEQFF. The chain combines TRBV11-2 with TRBJ2-1, with D perhaps matching TRBD2 (6 bases). The V gene lost 1 base and the J gene lost 0 bases, with 10 bases spanning the gap. Germline CDR1 and CDR2: SGHAT and FQNNGV. The CDR3 runs 16 residues.

V gene TRBV18 combines with J gene TRBJ2-7; D might be TRBD1 (5 bases). Germline V gene lookup returns CDR1 KGHSH and CDR2 LQKENI. The CDR3 spans 15 residues. Trimming left V 2 bases short and J 3 bases short, with 14 bases between. The CDR3 here is CASSPTPRVIYEQYF. The CDR3 nucleotides are TGTGCCAGCTCACCAACCCCCAGGGTAATCTACGAGCAGTACTTC.

This clone appeared a few times. The chain carries TRBV3-1 (or the pseudogene TRBV3-2) and TRBJ1-2; 9 nucleotides agree with TRBD1. The CDR3 length is 15 residues. V trimming: 2 bases; J trimming: 2 bases; junction bases outside the gene matches: 3. Germline V CDR1 and CDR2: LGHDT, YNNKEL (reference sequence). The CDR3 DNA sequence: TGTGCCAGCAGCCAAACAGGGGGCGCCAACTATGGCTACACCTTC. Translated, it gives CASSQTGGANYGYTF.

The chain is built from TRBV2 and TRBJ1-1; 8 bases are shared with TRBD1. From germline, CDR1 is SNHLY and CDR2 FYNNEI. The CDR3 extends over 13 amino acids. The ends lost 6 bases at V and 5 bases at J; junction bases unmatched: 5. The CDR3 nucleotides are TGTGCCAGCAGGGACAGGGATCGGACTGAAGCTTTCTTT. This encodes CASRDRDRTEAFF.

A note on this clone: At one of its ends the junction is not consistent with the germline gene, which may arise from a read error. The CDR3 sequence: CASSLTGGLDEKLFF. The CDR3 bases are TGTGCTAGCAGCTTAACCGGGGGGCTAGATGAAAAACTGTTTTTT. The V call is TRBV7-7, the J call TRBJ1-4; tentative D call: TRBD1 (6 bases). This CDR3 spans 15 amino acids. The V gene's germline CDR1 is SSHAT and CDR2 FNYEAQ (reference sequence). The full variable domain, completed using reference TRBV7-7 and TRBJ1-4, is GAGVSQSPRYKVTKRGQDVTLRCDPISSHATLYWYQQALGQGPEFLTYFNYEAQPDKSGLPSDRFSAERPEGSISTLTIQRTEQRDSAMYRCASSLTGGLDEKLFFGSGTQLSVL.

As concerns this clone: A junction boundary mismatches the germline segment, possibly from a read error. The CDR3 region has the DNA TGTGCCTGGAGTGTTCTTGGGACAGGGTCCTCCAATGAGCAGTTCTTC. This gives the protein CAWSVLGTGSSNEQFF. The V gene is TRBV30, the J gene TRBJ2-1; TRBD1 aligns across 9 bases. Germline assignment: CDR1 GTSNPN and CDR2 SVGIG (reference sequence). The CDR3 has 16 residues.

The gene calls are TRBV29-1 and TRBJ2-1; 14 bases line up with TRBD2. The CDR3 loop spans 16 amino acids. Germline CDR1 is SQVTM and CDR2 is ANQGSEA. V was clipped by 2 bases and J by 2 bases; unmatched bases: 2. Here the CDR3 DNA reads TGCAGCGTTGAACCGGGACTAGCGGGAGCCTACAATGAGCAGTTCTTC. Translated, it gives CSVEPGLAGAYNEQFF.

V usage is TRBV6-5 and J usage is TRBJ1-3; D is undetermined. Germline CDR1 MNHEY, CDR2 SVGAGI. The CDR3 totals 15 residues. V was cut by 10 bases and J by 0 bases, with 16 bases left in between. For the CDR3, the DNA is TGTGCCACCCGACCCACAGCCACCTCTGGAAACACCATATATTTT. Protein: CATRPTATSGNTIYF.

This chain connects TRBV5-6 to TRBJ1-6, with D hard to call. Germline CDR1 SGHDT, CDR2 YYEEEE. The CDR3 sequence is 14 residues long. V was shortened by 2 bases and J by 7 bases, with 10 bases between the two germline ends. Here the CDR3 reads CASSFVGSNSPLHF. The DNA for the CDR3 is TGTGCCAGCAGCTTCGTAGGGAGCAATTCACCCCTCCACTTT.

The chain recombines TRBV29-1 with TRBJ1-3, with D perhaps TRBD1 (5 bases). The germline V gene has CDR1 SQVTM and CDR2 ANQGSEA. The CDR3 is made up of 13 amino acids. The ends were cut back, 6 bases at V and 8 bases at J, with 17 bases in the middle. The CDR3 nucleotides read TGCAGCGTGGTCTTTGGAGGGGTAGACACCATATATTTT. Translation gives CSVVFGGVDTIYF.

This clone appeared a few times. This chain connects TRBV11-2 to TRBJ2-3; 9 bases align to TRBD2. Germline trimming cut 1 base from V and 4 bases from J; bases unmatched to any gene: 6. Germline V gene data show CDR1 as SGHAT and CDR2 as FQNNGV. The CDR3 covers 16 residues. The CDR3 here is CASSLVPGLASDTQYF. CDR3 nucleotides: TGTGCCAGCAGCTTAGTACCGGGACTAGCATCAGATACGCAGTATTTT.

This chain links TRBV3-1 (or the pseudogene TRBV3-2) with TRBJ2-3; TRBD1 might be the D (5 bases). Germline CDR1 is LGHDT and CDR2 is YNNKEL (reference sequence). V lost 1 base, J lost 4 bases, and 6 bases lay in between. The CDR3 sequence is 13 residues long. CDR3 amino acids: CASSQAGPDTQYF. CDR3 DNA sequence: TGTGCCAGCAGCCAAGCAGGGCCAGATACGCAGTATTTT.

The CDR3 is CASSSPWQFNYGYTF. CDR3 DNA: TGTGCCAGTAGTAGCCCCTGGCAGTTTAACTATGGCTACACCTTC. The chain combines TRBV19 with TRBJ1-2; no firm D call. The CDR3 is 15 amino acids. Germline V CDR1 and CDR2: LNHDA, SQIVND (reference sequence). Trimming pared 4 bases from V and 1 base from J, leaving 13 bases between.

V is TRBV19 and J is TRBJ2-5; possible D gene TRBD2, 5 bases. Germline values: CDR1 LNHDA, CDR2 SQIVND (reference sequence). Trimming removed 5 bases at V and 5 bases at J, with 9 bases between. The CDR3 length is 12 residues. CDR3 sequence (DNA): TGTGCCAGTAGTGTGACGGGGGAGACCCAGTACTTC. This gives the protein CASSVTGETQYF.